Presented here are 22 T cell receptor beta chains from one specimen sequenced in a study of T cells in tumors and immune-related adverse events (dated by TCRdb to the early 2020s). What this sample's treatment or condition label stands for: nivolumab (PD-1 blockade) given before sampling. Library method: the immunoSEQ multiplex PCR assay. In its TCRdb copy, this immuneACCESS table keeps in-frame sequences only and misses some clones. Where compared with another copy, unresolved V genes explain less than half of these, and the others have no known cause. The sample yields some 11,000 clones; just under 95% were counted once. The ten largest account for 1.5% of the sample. The specimen comprised lymph node tissue, sampled from a patient treated with anti-PD-1 therapy. The origin of the receptors is a female donor with metastatic renal cell carcinoma.

The chain has TRBV15 and TRBJ2-5; no clear D. The CDR3 is made up of 14 amino acids. Germline-derived CDR1 and CDR2 are LNHNV and YYDKDF (reference sequence). Trimming took 1 base from V and 1 from J, leaving 7 bases between them. The CDR3 nucleotides read TGTGCCACCAGCAGAGTAACCGGCCAAGAGACCCAGTACTTC. It is translated as CATSRVTGQETQYF.

This clone has a single count. This chain uses TRBV7-9 with TRBJ1-4; D ambiguous. Trimming removed 1 base from V and 0 bases from J, with 9 bases in between. Germline V gives CDR1 SEHNR, CDR2 FQNEAQ (reference sequence). CDR3 length equals 16 residues. The CDR3 sequence: CASSLGRATTNEKLFF. The CDR3 bases are TGTGCCAGCAGCTTAGGCCGGGCCACAACTAATGAAAAACTGTTTTTT.

The CDR3 is CASSKDGSSGNTIYF. The CDR3, as DNA: TGTGCCAGCAGTAAGGACGGAAGCTCTGGAAACACCATATATTTT. The chain combines TRBV6-5 with TRBJ1-3, with unresolved D. The V end lost 5 bases, the J end lost 0 bases, and 11 bases lay between the germline ends. Looked up from germline, CDR1 is MNHEY and CDR2 is SVGAGI. The CDR3 spans 15 residues.

The rearrangement joins TRBV5-4 to TRBJ2-7, with D unresolved. The CDR3 loop spans 12 amino acids. Germline CDR1 SGHNT, CDR2 YYREEE (reference sequence). V was pared by 0 bases and J by 3 bases, with 4 bases between. CDR3 region: CASSLVGYEQYF. The CDR3 bases are TGTGCCAGCAGCTTGGTGGGCTACGAGCAGTACTTC.

V gene TRBV19 combines with J gene TRBJ2-2; D is unresolved. This CDR3 is built from 14 residues. Trimming pared 2 bases from V and 1 base from J, leaving 5 bases between. Germline V gene sequence: CDR1 LNHDA, CDR2 SQIVND (reference sequence). The CDR3 here is CASSISRNTGELFF. CDR3 bases: TGTGCCAGTAGTATAAGCAGGAACACCGGGGAGCTGTTTTTT.

In nucleotides, the CDR3 is TGTGCCAGCAACGTGGAGGCTGGGCGGGGTCCCTACGAGCAGTACTTC. This gives the protein CASNVEAGRGPYEQYF. V and J are TRBV5-4 and TRBJ2-5, with D possibly matching TRBD2 (6 bases). The closer fit of TRBJ2-7 to the DNA end suggests the J call may be wrong. The length of the CDR3 is 16 residues. The germline V gene has CDR1 SGHNT and CDR2 YYREEE (reference sequence).

This clone was recorded only once. V usage is TRBV4-3 and J usage is TRBJ2-3, with D unresolved. Trimming removed 6 bases at V and 0 bases at J, with 13 bases between. The CDR3 covers 15 residues. Per germline, CDR1 LGHNA and CDR2 YSLEER. CDR3 amino acids: CASSPKGTSTDTQYF. Written as DNA, the CDR3 is TGCGCCAGCAGTCCTAAAGGAACAAGCACAGATACGCAGTATTTT.

CDR3 in DNA: TGTGCCAGCATCCGGACAGGGGGCCTTATAGGAACTAATGAAAAACTGTTTTTT. This gives the protein CASIRTGGLIGTNEKLFF. The J gene is TRBJ1-4, the V gene TRBV2; 11 bases agree with TRBD1. Looked up from germline, CDR1 is SNHLY and CDR2 is FYNNEI. The CDR3 contains 18 residues. V shed 7 bases and J 1 base; nucleotides not matched to a gene: 11.

V usage is TRBV7-2 and J usage is TRBJ1-4; the D is unclear. CDR1 is SGHTA and CDR2 is FQGNSA in the germline V gene. Trimming took off 1 base at V and 3 bases at J, with 6 bases between the two ends. This CDR3 region has 14 residues. CDR3 in amino acids: CASSLVVANEKLFF. The DNA for the CDR3 is TGTGCCAGCAGCTTAGTCGTTGCTAATGAAAAACTGTTTTTT.

V is TRBV19 and J is TRBJ2-5; the D gene is possibly TRBD2 (5 bases). From germline, CDR1 is LNHDA and CDR2 SQIVND (reference sequence). The CDR3 contains 16 residues. Deletions cut 6 bases from V and 2 bases from J, with 19 bases between. CDR3 in DNA: TGTGCCAGTAGCCGCACCGCGGGTGGACGGCAAGAGACCCAGTACTTC. It specifies CASSRTAGGRQETQYF.

The rearrangement links TRBV7-2 to TRBJ2-3; D is ambiguous. Trimming shortened V by 1 base and J by 4 bases, and 12 bases separated the two germline ends. Germline assignment: CDR1 SGHTA and CDR2 FQGNSA. The CDR3 is made up of 15 amino acids. CDR3 loop: CASSLGLVWSDTQYF. In DNA form, the CDR3 reads TGTGCCAGCAGCTTAGGCCTCGTTTGGTCAGATACGCAGTATTTT. The full variable domain, its missing parts supplied by reference TRBV7-2 and TRBJ2-3, is GAGVSQSPSNKVTEKGKDVELRCDPISGHTALYWYRQSLGQGLEFLIYFQGNSAPDKSGLPSDRFSAERTGGSVSTLTIQRTQQEDSAVYLCASSLGLVWSDTQYFGPGTRLTVL.

The J gene is TRBJ1-5, the V gene TRBV5-6; perhaps TRBD1 as D (5 bases). V was shortened by 2 bases and J by 6 bases, with 9 bases between the two germline ends. The germline CDR1 and CDR2 sequences are SGHDT and YYEEEE. The CDR3 sequence is 13 residues long. Here the CDR3 DNA reads TGTGCCAGCAGCTTAGATAGGGGTCAGCCCCAGCATTTT. This codes for CASSLDRGQPQHF.

The rearrangement uses TRBV30 and TRBJ1-1, with D tentatively TRBD1 (5 bases). V lost 8 bases and J lost 5, with 15 bases in between. Germline CDR1 reads GTSNPN; CDR2 reads SVGIG (reference sequence). This CDR3 contains 12 residues. As DNA, the CDR3 is TGTGCCCTTCGGGGGGGGACGACTGAAGCTTTCTTT. Translated, it gives CALRGGTTEAFF.

The chain links TRBV5-4 to TRBJ2-7; D may be TRBD2 (5 bases). Germline lookup yields CDR1 SGHNT and CDR2 YYREEE (reference sequence). This CDR3 is 14 amino acids long. V lost 4 bases, J lost 5 bases, and 16 bases lay in between. CDR3 DNA: TGTGCCAGCAGCCTAAGAGGAGGTACCCACGAGCAGTACTTC. It is translated as CASSLRGGTHEQYF.

The rearrangement joins TRBV10-2 to TRBJ2-3; 7 bases fit TRBD1. From germline, CDR1 is WSHSY and CDR2 SAAADI. V lost 5 bases to trimming and J lost 4 bases; unmatched junction nucleotides: 9. The CDR3 has 15 amino acids. CDR3 coding DNA: TGCGCCAGCAGTAGGGCCATTACAGGGGCAGATACGCAGTATTTT. Translation gives CASSRAITGADTQYF.

The gene calls are TRBV4-2 and TRBJ2-7, with D unresolved. Trimming removed 0 bases from V and 3 bases from J, with 6 bases in between. Germline CDR1 is LGHNA and CDR2 is YNFKEQ. The CDR3 has 13 amino acids. As DNA, the CDR3 is TGTGCCAGCAGCCAAGATGCCTACTACGAGCAGTACTTC. It yields the protein CASSQDAYYEQYF.

For the CDR3, the DNA is TGTGCCTGGGGAGACGCTAGCGTACGGCCAGATACGCAGTATTTT. As protein: CAWGDASVRPDTQYF. The chain links TRBV30 to TRBJ2-3, with D maybe TRBD2 (6 bases). Deletions cut 5 bases from V and 4 bases from J, with 19 bases between. This CDR3 has 15 residues. Germline values: CDR1 GTSNPN, CDR2 SVGIG (reference sequence).

The chain uses TRBV5-1 and TRBJ2-5; D uncertain. The CDR3 is 15 amino acids. The germline V gene has CDR1 SGHRS and CDR2 YFSETQ. The germline V and J ends were trimmed by 3 bases and 0 bases, with 12 bases remaining between them. This CDR3 is CASSYGPKDQETQYF. The CDR3 DNA is TGCGCCAGCAGCTATGGACCGAAAGACCAAGAGACCCAGTACTTC.

V gene TRBV6-5 combines with J gene TRBJ2-3; no clear D. The V gene's germline CDR1 is MNHEY and CDR2 SVGAGI. The CDR3 runs to 15 residues. Trimming took 0 bases from V and 1 from J, leaving 8 bases between them. The CDR3 loop reads CASSYSGSRTDTQYF. The CDR3 DNA is TGTGCCAGCAGTTACTCCGGCTCCCGCACAGATACGCAGTATTTT.

The chain is built from TRBV6-5 and TRBJ1-2; D gene uncertain. Trimming shortened V by 4 bases and J by 7 bases, and 13 bases separated the two germline ends. Germline values: CDR1 MNHEY, CDR2 SVGAGI. The CDR3 has 13 amino acids. The CDR3 is CASSSGSPPGYTF. In DNA, the CDR3 is TGTGCCAGCAGTTCGGGGAGCCCTCCTGGCTACACCTTC.

This chain joins TRBV5-1 and TRBJ2-2, with 8 bases lining up with TRBD2. CDR1 is SGHRS and CDR2 is YFSETQ in the germline V gene. V gave up 2 bases and J gave up 0 bases; unmatched junction bases: 6. This CDR3 region has 17 residues. The CDR3 DNA reads TGCGCCAGCAGCTTACAAGGGGGACTAGCGAACACCGGGGAGCTGTTTTTT. Protein: CASSLQGGLANTGELFF.

The rearrangement joins TRBV9 to TRBJ2-3, with 9 bases lining up with TRBD2. The V gene end was trimmed by 2 bases and the J gene end by 3 bases; junction bases not matched to a gene: 13. CDR1 and CDR2 from the germline V gene are SGDLS and YYNGEE. The CDR3 spans 18 residues. Here the CDR3 DNA reads TGTGCCAGCAGCGTCCCTAATAGCGGGGGTCAACGGACAGATACGCAGTATTTT. Amino acids: CASSVPNSGGQRTDTQYF.